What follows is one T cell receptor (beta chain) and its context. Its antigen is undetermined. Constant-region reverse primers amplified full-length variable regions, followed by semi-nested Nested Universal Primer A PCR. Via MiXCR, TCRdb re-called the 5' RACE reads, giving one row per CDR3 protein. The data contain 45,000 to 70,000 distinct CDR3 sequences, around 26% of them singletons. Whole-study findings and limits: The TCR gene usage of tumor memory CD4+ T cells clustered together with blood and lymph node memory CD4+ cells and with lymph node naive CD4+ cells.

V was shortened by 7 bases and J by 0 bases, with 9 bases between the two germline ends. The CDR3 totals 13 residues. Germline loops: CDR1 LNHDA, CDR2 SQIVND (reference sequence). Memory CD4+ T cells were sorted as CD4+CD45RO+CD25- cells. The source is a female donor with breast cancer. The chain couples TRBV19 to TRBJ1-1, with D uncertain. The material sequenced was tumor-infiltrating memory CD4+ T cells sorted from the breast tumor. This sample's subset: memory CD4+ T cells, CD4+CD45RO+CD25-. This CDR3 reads CASNRLMNTEAFF. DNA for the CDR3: TGTGCCAGTAACCGCCTAATGAACACTGAAGCTTTCTTT.